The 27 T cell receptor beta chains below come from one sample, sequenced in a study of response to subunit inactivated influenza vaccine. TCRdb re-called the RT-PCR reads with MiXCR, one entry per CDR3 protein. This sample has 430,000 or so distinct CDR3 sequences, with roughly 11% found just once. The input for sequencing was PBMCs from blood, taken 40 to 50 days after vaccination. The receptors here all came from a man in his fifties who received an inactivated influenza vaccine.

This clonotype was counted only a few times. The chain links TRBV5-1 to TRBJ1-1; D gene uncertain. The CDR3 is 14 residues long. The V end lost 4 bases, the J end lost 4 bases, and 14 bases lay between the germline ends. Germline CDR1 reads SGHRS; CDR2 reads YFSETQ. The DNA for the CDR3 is TGCGCCAGCAGCGGGAGCACTCGGCGCACTGAAGCTTTCTTT. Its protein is CASSGSTRRTEAFF.

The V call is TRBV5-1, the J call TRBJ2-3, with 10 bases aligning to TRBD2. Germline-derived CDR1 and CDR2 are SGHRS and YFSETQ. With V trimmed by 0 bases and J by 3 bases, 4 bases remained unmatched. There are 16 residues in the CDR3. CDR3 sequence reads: CASSLGLAGTTDTQYF. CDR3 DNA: TGCGCCAGCAGCTTGGGACTAGCGGGTACGACAGATACGCAGTATTTT.

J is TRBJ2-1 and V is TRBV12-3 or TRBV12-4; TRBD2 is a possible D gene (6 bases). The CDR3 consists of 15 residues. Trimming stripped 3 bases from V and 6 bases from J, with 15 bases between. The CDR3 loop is CASSFRPETSNEQFF. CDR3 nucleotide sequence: TGTGCCAGCAGTTTCCGTCCCGAGACTAGCAATGAGCAGTTCTTC.

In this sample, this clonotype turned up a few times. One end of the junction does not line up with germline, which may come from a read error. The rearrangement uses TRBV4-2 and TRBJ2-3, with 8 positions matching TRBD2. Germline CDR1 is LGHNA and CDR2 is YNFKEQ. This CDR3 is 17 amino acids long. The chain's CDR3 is CASSQGGRGVSTDTQYF. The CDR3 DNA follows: TGTGCCAGCAGTCAAGGGGGGCGGGGGGTCAGCACAGATACGCAGTATTTT.

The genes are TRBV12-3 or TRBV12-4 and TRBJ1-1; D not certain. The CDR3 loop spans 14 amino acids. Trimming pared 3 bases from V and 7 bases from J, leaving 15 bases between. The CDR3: CASSFVRVEFEAFF. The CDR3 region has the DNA TGTGCCAGCAGTTTTGTTAGGGTGGAGTTTGAAGCTTTCTTT.

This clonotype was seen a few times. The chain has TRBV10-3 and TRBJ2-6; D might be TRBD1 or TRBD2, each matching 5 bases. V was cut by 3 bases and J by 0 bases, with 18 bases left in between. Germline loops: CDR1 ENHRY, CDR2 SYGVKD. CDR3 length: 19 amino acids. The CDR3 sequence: CAISEVEGFLNSGANVLTF. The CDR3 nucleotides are TGTGCCATCAGTGAAGTAGAGGGGTTTCTTAACTCTGGGGCCAACGTCCTGACTTTC.

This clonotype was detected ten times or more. DNA for the CDR3: TGTGCCAGCAGCTTCCTCTCTAGCACAGATACGCAGTATTTT. Protein: CASSFLSSTDTQYF. The chain combines TRBV7-8 with TRBJ2-3; no definite D call. Trimming removed 3 bases from V and 0 bases from J, with 7 bases in between. CDR3 size: 14 residues. Germline values: CDR1 SGHVS, CDR2 FQNEAQ. The whole variable domain, remainder taken from reference TRBV7-8 and TRBJ2-3, is GAGVSQSPRYKVAKRGQDVALRCDPISGHVSLFWYQQALGQGPEFLTYFQNEAQLDKSGLPSDRFFAERPEGSVSTLKIQRTQQEDSAVYLCASSFLSSTDTQYFGPGTRLTVL.

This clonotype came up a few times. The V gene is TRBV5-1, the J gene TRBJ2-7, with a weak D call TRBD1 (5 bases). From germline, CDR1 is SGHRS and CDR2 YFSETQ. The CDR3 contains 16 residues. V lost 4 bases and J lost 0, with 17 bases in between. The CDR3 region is CASSRAAGMSSYEQYF. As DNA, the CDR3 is TGCGCCAGCAGCCGAGCAGCAGGGATGAGCTCCTACGAGCAGTACTTC.

This CDR3 is CASGPSLGAQYF. CDR3 nucleotides: TGTGCCAGCGGGCCTAGCCTTGGGGCCCAGTACTTC. The chain links TRBV6-2 or TRBV6-3 to TRBJ2-5, with a tentative D call TRBD2 (5 bases). The ends were cut back, 8 bases at V and 9 bases at J, with 16 bases in the middle. In germline, CDR1 is MNHEY, CDR2 SVGEGT. This CDR3 region has 12 residues.

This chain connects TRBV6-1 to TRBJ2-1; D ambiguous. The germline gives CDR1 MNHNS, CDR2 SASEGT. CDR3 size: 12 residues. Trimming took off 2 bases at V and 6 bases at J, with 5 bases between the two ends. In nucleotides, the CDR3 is TGTGCCAGCAGTGAATACTCCAATGAGCAGTTCTTC. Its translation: CASSEYSNEQFF.

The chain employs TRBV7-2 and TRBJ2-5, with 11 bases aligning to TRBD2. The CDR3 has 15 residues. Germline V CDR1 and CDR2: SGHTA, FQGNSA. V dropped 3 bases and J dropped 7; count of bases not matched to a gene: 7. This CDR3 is CASSLLAGGDGTQYF. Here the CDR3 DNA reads TGTGCCAGCAGCTTGCTAGCGGGGGGAGATGGGACCCAGTACTTC.

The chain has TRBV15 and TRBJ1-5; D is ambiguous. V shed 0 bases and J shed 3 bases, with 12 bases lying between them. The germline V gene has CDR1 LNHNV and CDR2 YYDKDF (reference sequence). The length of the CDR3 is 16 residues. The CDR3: CATSRDPPGVNQPQHF. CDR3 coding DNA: TGTGCCACCAGCAGAGACCCCCCAGGCGTCAATCAGCCCCAGCATTTT.

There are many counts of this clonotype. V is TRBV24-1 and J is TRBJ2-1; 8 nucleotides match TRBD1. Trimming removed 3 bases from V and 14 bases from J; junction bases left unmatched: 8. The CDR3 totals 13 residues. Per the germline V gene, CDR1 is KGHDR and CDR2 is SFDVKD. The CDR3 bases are TGTGCCACCAGTGATCGACTAGACAGGGGCGAGTTCTTC. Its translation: CATSDRLDRGEFF.

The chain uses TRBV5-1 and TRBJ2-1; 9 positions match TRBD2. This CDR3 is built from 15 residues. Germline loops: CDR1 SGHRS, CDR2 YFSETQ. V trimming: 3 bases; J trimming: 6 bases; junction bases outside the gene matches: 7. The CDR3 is CASSYSSGATNEQFF. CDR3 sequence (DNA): TGCGCCAGCAGCTACTCTAGCGGGGCGACCAATGAGCAGTTCTTC. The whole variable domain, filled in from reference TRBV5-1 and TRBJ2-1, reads KAGVTQTPRYLIKTRGQQVTLSCSPISGHRSVSWYQQTPGQGLQFLFEYFSETQRNKGNFPGRFSGRQFSNSRSEMNVSTLELGDSALYLCASSYSSGATNEQFFGPGTRLTVL.

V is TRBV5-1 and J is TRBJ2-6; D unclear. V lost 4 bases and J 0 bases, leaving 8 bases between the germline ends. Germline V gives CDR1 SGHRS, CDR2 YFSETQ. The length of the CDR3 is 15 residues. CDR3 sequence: CASSQLSSGANVLTF. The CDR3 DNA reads TGCGCCAGCAGCCAACTTAGCTCTGGGGCCAACGTCCTGACTTTC.

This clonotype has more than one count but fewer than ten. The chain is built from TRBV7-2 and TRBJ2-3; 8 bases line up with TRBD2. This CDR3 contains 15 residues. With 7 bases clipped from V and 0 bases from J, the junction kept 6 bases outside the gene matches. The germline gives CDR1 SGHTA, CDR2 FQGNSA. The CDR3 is CASNGGETSTDTQYF. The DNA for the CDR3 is TGTGCCAGCAACGGGGGGGAAACTAGCACAGATACGCAGTATTTT. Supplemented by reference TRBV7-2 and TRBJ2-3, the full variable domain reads GAGVSQSPSNKVTEKGKDVELRCDPISGHTALYWYRQSLGQGLEFLIYFQGNSAPDKSGLPSDRFSAERTGGSVSTLTIQRTQQEDSAVYLCASNGGETSTDTQYFGPGTRLTVL.

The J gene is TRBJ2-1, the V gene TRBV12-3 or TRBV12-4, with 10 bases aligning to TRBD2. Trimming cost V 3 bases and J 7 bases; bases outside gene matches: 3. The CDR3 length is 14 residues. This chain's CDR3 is CASSLSSGRNEQFF. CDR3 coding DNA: TGTGCCAGCAGTTTGTCTAGCGGGAGAAATGAGCAGTTCTTC.

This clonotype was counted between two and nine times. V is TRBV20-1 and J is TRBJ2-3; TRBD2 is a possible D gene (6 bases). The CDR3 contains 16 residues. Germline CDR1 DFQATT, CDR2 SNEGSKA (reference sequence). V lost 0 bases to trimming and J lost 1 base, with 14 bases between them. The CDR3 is CSARERLAQGTDTQYF. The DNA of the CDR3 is TGCAGTGCTAGAGAGAGGCTAGCGCAGGGCACAGATACGCAGTATTTT.

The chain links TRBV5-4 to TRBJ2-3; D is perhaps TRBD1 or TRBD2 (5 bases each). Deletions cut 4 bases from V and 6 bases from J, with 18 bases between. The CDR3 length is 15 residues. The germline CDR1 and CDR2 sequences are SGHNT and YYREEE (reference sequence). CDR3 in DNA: TGTGCCAGCAGCAGAAGCCGAGGGGAAGAGGATACGCAGTATTTT. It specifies CASSRSRGEEDTQYF.

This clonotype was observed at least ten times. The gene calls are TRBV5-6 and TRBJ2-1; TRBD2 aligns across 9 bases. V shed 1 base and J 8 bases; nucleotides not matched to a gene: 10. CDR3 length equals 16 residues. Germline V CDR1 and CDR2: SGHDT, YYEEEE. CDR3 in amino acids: CASSLKTAGGGHEQFF. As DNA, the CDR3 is TGTGCCAGCAGCTTGAAGACGGCGGGAGGGGGCCATGAGCAGTTCTTC.

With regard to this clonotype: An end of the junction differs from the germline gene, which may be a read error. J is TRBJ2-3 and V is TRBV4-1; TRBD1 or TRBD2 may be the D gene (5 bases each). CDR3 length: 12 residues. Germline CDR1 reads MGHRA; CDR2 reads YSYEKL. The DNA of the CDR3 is TGCGCCAGCAGCCAGTCCGGGACCGCGTCGGATTTT. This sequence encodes CASSQSGTASDF.

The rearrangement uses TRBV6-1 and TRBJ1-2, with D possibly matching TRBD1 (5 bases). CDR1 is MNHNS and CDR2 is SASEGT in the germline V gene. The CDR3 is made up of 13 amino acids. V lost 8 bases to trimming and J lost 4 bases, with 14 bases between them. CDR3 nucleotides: TGTGCCAGCGAAGAGGGGTGGTTCTATGGCTACACCTTC. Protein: CASEEGWFYGYTF.

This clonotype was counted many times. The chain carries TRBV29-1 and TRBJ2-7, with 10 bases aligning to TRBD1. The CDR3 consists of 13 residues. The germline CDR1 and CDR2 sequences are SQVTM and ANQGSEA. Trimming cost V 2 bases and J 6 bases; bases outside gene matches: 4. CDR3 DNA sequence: TGCAGCGTTGAAACCAGGACAGGGGGCGAGCAGTACTTC. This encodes CSVETRTGGEQYF.

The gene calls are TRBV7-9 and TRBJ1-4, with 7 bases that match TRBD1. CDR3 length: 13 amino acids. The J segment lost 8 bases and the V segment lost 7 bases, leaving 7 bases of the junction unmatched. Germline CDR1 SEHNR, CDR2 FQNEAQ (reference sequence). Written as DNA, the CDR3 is TGTGCCAGCAACAGACAGGGAGGGGAAAAACTGTTTTTT. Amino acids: CASNRQGGEKLFF.

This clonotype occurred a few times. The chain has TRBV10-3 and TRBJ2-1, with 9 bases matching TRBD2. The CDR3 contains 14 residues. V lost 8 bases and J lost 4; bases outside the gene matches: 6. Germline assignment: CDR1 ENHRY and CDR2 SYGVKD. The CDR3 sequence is CAIAEAGGYNEQFF. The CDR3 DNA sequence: TGTGCCATCGCTGAAGCGGGAGGTTACAATGAGCAGTTCTTC.

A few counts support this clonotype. CDR3 coding DNA: TGCAGTGCTGGGGACAGCGCGAACTACGAGCAGTACTTC. Its translation: CSAGDSANYEQYF. V gene TRBV20-1 combines with J gene TRBJ2-7, with TRBD1 matching 7 bases. Germline-derived CDR1 and CDR2 are DFQATT and SNEGSKA (reference sequence). The CDR3 extends over 13 amino acids. V was clipped by 5 bases and J by 3 bases; unmatched bases: 7.

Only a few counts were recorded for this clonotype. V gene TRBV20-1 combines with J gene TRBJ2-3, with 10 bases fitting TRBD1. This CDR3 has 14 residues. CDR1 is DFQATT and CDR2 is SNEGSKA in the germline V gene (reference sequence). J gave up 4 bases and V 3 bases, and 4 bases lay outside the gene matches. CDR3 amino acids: CSASRGQGADTQYF. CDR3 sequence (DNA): TGCAGTGCTAGCCGTGGACAGGGGGCAGATACGCAGTATTTT.